The sequence of this T cell receptor beta chain was determined in a study of blood T cell repertoires in COVID-19. The CDR3 sequence is 15 residues long. CDR1 and CDR2 from the germline V gene are MNHEY and SVGAGI. Trimming shortened V by 5 bases and J by 4 bases, and 16 bases separated the two germline ends. Produced via immunoSEQ multiplex PCR; TCRdb's table is partial and in-frame only. The sample records around 61,000 clones, just under 90% being singletons. The sample comprised peripheral blood. This chain uses TRBV6-5 with TRBJ2-3, with a weak D call TRBD1 (6 bases). This receptor was identified in a man aged 60 to 75 with acute or convalescent COVID-19. CDR3 coding DNA: TGTGCCAGCAGTACGGACAGAAGAGAATCAGATACGCAGTATTTT. As protein: CASSTDRRESDTQYF.